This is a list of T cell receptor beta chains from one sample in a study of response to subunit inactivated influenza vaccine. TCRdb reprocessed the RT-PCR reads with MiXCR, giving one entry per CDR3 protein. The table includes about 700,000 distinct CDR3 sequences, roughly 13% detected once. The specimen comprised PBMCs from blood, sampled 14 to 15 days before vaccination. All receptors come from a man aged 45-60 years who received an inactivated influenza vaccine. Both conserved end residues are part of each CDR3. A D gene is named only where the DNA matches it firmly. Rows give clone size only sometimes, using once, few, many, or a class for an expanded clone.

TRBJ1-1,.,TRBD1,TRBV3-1,CASRRQGETEAFF,TGTGCCAGCAGGCGACAGGGGGAAACTGAAGCTTTCTTT
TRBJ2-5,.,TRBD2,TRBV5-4,CASGAGPQETQYF,TGTGCCAGCGGAGCGGGGCCCCAAGAGACCCAGTACTTC
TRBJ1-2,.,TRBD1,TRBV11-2,CATRDSYGYTF,TGTGCCACCAGGGACAGCTATGGCTACACCTTC
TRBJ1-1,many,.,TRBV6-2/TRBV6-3,CASSSSTGGGMNTEAFF,TGTGCCAGCAGCTCTTCGACTGGTGGGGGAATGAACACTGAAGCTTTCTTT
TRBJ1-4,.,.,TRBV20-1,CSARRRGGGEKLFF,TGCAGTGCTAGACGCAGGGGCGGTGGTGAAAAACTGTTTTTT
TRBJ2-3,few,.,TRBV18,CASSQGSGADTQYF,TGTGCCAGCTCACAGGGGTCTGGGGCAGATACGCAGTATTTT
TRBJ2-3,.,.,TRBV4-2,CASSLELLTGFVEDTQYF,TGTGCCAGCAGCCTGGAACTACTGACAGGTTTTGTGGAAGATACGCAGTATTTT
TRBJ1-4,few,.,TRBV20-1,CSATLGRNEKLFF,TGCAGTGCTACGTTGGGCAGAAATGAAAAACTGTTTTTT
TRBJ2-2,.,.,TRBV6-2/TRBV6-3,CASTTGTDTGELFF,TGTGCCAGCACTACCGGAACGGACACCGGGGAGCTGTTTTTT
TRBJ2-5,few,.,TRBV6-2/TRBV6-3,CASSYLGGGQETQYF,TGTGCCAGCAGTTACCTCGGAGGGGGGCAAGAGACCCAGTACTTC
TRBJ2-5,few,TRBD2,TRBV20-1,CSARPLRTSGRDAQTQYF,TGCAGTGCTAGACCTCTCAGGACTAGCGGGAGGGATGCACAGACCCAGTACTTC
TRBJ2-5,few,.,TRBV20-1,CSAGPRSLFQETQYF,TGCAGTGCAGGTCCTAGATCCCTTTTCCAAGAGACCCAGTACTTC
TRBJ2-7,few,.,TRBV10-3,CAISERRGDYEQYF,TGTGCCATCAGTGAGAGAAGGGGGGACTACGAGCAGTACTTC
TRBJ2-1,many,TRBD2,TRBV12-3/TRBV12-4,CASSRRRGAGAYNEQFF,TGTGCCAGCAGCCGCCGGAGGGGAGCGGGAGCCTACAATGAGCAGTTCTTC
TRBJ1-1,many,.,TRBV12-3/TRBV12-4,CASSLGGSGVGEAFF,TGTGCCAGCAGTTTAGGAGGCTCGGGGGTTGGTGAAGCTTTCTTT
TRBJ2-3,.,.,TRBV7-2,CASSLGPGSDTQYF,TGTGCCAGCAGCTTAGGGCCAGGGTCAGATACGCAGTATTTT
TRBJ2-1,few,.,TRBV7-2,CASSQRASPYNEQFF,TGTGCCAGCAGCCAAAGGGCTTCCCCCTACAATGAGCAGTTCTTC
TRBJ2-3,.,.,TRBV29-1,CSVSQGSLADTQYF,TGCAGCGTTTCTCAAGGGAGTCTCGCTGATACGCAGTATTTT
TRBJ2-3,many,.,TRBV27,CASSLGRTDTQYF,TGTGCCAGCAGTTTAGGGAGGACAGATACGCAGTATTTT
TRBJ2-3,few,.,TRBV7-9,CASEITGDTQYF,TGTGCCAGTGAGATCACTGGGGATACGCAGTATTTT
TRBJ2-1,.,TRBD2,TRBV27,CASSRASGLYNEQFF,TGTGCCAGCAGTCGGGCTAGCGGGCTCTACAATGAGCAGTTCTTC
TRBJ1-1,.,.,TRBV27,CASSLFPSLGRDKGLNTEAFF,TGTGCCAGCAGTTTATTCCCCTCATTGGGCAGAGACAAGGGTTTGAACACTGAAGCTTTCTTT
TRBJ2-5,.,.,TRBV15,CATSRDLGVGTRETQYF,TGTGCCACCAGCAGAGATTTGGGGGTCGGAACGAGGGAGACCCAGTACTTC